This T cell receptor beta chain was recovered during a study of T cells in Graves' hyperthyroidism and ophthalmopathy. The CDR3 runs 16 residues. V lost 5 bases and J lost 0, with 16 bases in between. Germline CDR1 SNHLY, CDR2 FYNNEI. Regions amplified from RNA transcripts were the TCR beta CDR3 regions. HTBI primers were the set used in a first-round RT-PCR of the TCR CDR3. Using its own MiXCR run on the multiplex PCR reads, TCRdb lists one record per CDR3 protein. This sample carries some 500,000 distinct CDR3 sequences, approximately 16% of them seen once, and the ten largest clones take around 28%.

Sequencing was performed on blood. This chain joins TRBV2 and TRBJ2-5, with D possibly matching TRBD2 (6 bases). The sequence came from a woman under 40 with Graves' ophthalmopathy. Written as DNA, the CDR3 is TGTGCCAGCAGTACCCGGGACTGGATAAACCAAGAGACCCAGTACTTC. Encoded protein: CASSTRDWINQETQYF. Based on the CDR3 plus reference TRBV2 and TRBJ2-5, the full variable domain is EPEVTQTPSHQVTQMGQEVILRCVPISNHLYFYWYRQILGQKVEFLVSFYNNEISEKSEIFDDQFSVERPDGSNFTLKIRSTKLEDSAMYFCASSTRDWINQETQYFGPGTRLLVL.